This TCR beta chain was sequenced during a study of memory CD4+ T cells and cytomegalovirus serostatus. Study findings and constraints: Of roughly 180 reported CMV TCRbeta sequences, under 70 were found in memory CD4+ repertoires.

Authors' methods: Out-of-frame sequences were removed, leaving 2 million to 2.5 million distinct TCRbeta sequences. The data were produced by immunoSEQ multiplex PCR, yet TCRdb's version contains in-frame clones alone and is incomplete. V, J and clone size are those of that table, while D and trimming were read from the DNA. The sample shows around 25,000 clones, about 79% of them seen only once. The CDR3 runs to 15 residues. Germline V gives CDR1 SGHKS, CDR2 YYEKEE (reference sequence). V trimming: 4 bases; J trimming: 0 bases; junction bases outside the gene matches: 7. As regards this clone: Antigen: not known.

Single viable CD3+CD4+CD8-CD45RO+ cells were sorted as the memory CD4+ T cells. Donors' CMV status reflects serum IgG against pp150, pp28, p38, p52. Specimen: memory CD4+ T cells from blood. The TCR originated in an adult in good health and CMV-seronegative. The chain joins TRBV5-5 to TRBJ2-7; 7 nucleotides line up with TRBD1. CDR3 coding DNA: TGTGCCAGCAGCAAGGGACAGACAAACTCCTACGAGCAGTACTTC. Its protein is CASSKGQTNSYEQYF.